The rows below give T cell receptor beta chains drawn from one sample of a study of glioma-infiltrating T cells after dendritic cell vaccination. Some clones are missing from TCRdb's copy, which holds only in-frame ones; the method was immunoSEQ multiplex PCR. Of tens of thousands of clones listed, over 75% are singletons. The material was blood, obtained before dendritic cell vaccination. The receptors were sampled from a human donor with glioblastoma. Both conserved end residues are part of each CDR3. D genes are given only for firm matches. A row's size may be missing; if present it is once, few, many or a size class.

d_gene | abundance | j_gene | v_gene | CDR3aa | CDR3nt
TRBD1 | - | TRBJ1-2 | TRBV28 | CASSLGGGLGGTYGYTF | TGTGCCAGCAGTTTGGGAGGAGGGTTAGGGGGCACCTATGGCTACACCTTC
TRBD1 | - | TRBJ1-1 | TRBV5-6 | CASSQSRDRAARRNTEAFF | TGTGCCAGCAGCCAGTCCCGGGACAGGGCAGCGCGTAGGAACACTGAAGCTTTCTTT
TRBD2 | few | TRBJ2-1 | TRBV13 | CASSSRTQLAGGRYEQFF | TGTGCCAGCAGCTCCCGTACTCAGCTAGCGGGGGGTAGGTATGAGCAGTTCTTC
- | - | TRBJ1-2 | TRBV30 | CAWTVGGIDGYTF | TGTGCCTGGACCGTGGGGGGGATAGATGGCTACACCTTC
- | - | TRBJ1-5 | TRBV6-6 | CASSTGSNQPQHF | TGTGCCAGTAGTACAGGTAGCAATCAGCCCCAGCATTTT
- | - | TRBJ1-4 | TRBV5-1 | CASSLAGSHEKLFF | TGCGCCAGCAGCCTGGCCGGGTCCCATGAAAAACTGTTTTTT
- | - | TRBJ1-1 | TRBV29-1 | CSVVTGMNTEAFF | TGCAGCGTCGTGACAGGTATGAACACTGAAGCTTTCTTT
TRBD1 | - | TRBJ1-5 | TRBV7-2 | CASSLAWDRGSNQPQHF | TGTGCCAGCAGCTTAGCATGGGACAGGGGTAGCAATCAGCCCCAGCATTTT
- | - | TRBJ1-5 | TRBV2 | CASRYLDQPQHF | TGTGCCAGCAGGTATCTAGATCAGCCCCAGCATTTT
TRBD1 | - | TRBJ1-6 | TRBV6-1 | CASSERDRGSYNSPLHF | TGTGCCAGCAGTGAAAGGGACAGGGGATCCTATAATTCACCCCTCCACTTT
TRBD1 | - | TRBJ1-3 | TRBV5-1 | CASSLRTGGTGNTIYF | TGCGCCAGCAGCTTGCGGACAGGGGGCACTGGAAACACCATATATTTT
TRBD1 | - | TRBJ2-3 | TRBV7-8 | CASSLADTGGRTDTQYF | TGTGCCAGCAGCTTAGCAGATACAGGGGGCAGAACAGATACGCAGTATTTT
TRBD2 | - | TRBJ2-7 | TRBV7-9 | CASSLGSGGYEQYF | TGTGCCAGCAGCTTAGGTAGCGGGGGATACGAGCAGTACTTC
- | - | TRBJ1-6 | TRBV29-1 | CSVDGGIVGLSYNSPLHF | TGCAGCGTTGATGGCGGTATAGTCGGACTCTCCTATAATTCACCCCTCCACTTT
TRBD2 | few | TRBJ2-1 | TRBV4-1 | CASSQGLARLAFPEQFF | TGCGCCAGCAGCCAAGGACTGGCGAGACTAGCGTTCCCTGAGCAGTTCTTC
- | - | TRBJ2-5 | TRBV6-5 | CASSLQGAGETQYF | TGTGCCAGCAGTTTGCAGGGCGCGGGGGAGACCCAGTACTTC
- | - | TRBJ2-7 | TRBV14 | CASSSGLQAYEQYF | TGTGCCAGCAGCTCGGGACTCCAGGCTTACGAGCAGTACTTC
TRBD1 | - | TRBJ2-7 | TRBV5-1 | CASSLGGGTAISYEQYF | TGCGCCAGCAGCCTTGGGGGTGGGACAGCCATCTCCTACGAGCAGTACTTC
TRBD1 | once | TRBJ2-2 | TRBV7-7 | CASSSTSGTGGTGELFF | TGTGCCAGCAGCTCCACCTCCGGGACAGGGGGCACCGGGGAGCTGTTTTTT
- | - | TRBJ1-5 | TRBV21-1 | CASSRYRVGNQPQHF | TGTGCCAGCAGCAGGTACAGGGTGGGCAATCAGCCCCAGCATTTT
- | - | TRBJ1-1 | TRBV6-5 | CASSKPAGRNTEAFF | TGTGCCAGCAGCAAGCCGGCGGGAAGGAACACTGAAGCTTTCTTT
TRBD1 | - | TRBJ1-2 | TRBV6-5 | CATRQGRFYGYTF | TGTGCCACCCGACAGGGGAGGTTCTATGGCTACACCTTC
- | - | TRBJ1-4 | TRBV19 | CASSNRLSNEKLFF | TGTGCCAGTAGTAACCGGTTATCTAATGAAAAACTGTTTTTT
TRBD1 | few | TRBJ1-1 | TRBV25-1 | CASRGRQGGAEAFF | TGTGCCAGCAGGGGACGACAGGGTGGGGCTGAAGCTTTCTTT
- | - | TRBJ1-1 | TRBV18 | CASSPIEDSRYRAFF | TGTGCCAGCTCACCTATCGAGGATAGCCGGTATCGAGCTTTCTTT
- | - | TRBJ1-1 | TRBV2 | CASSGLGDTEAFF | TGTGCCAGCAGTGGCCTGGGCGACACTGAAGCTTTCTTT
TRBD1 | few | TRBJ1-5 | TRBV5-5 | CASSPATGAGNQPQHF | TGTGCCAGCAGCCCCGCGACAGGGGCCGGCAATCAGCCCCAGCATTTT
TRBD1 | once | TRBJ1-3 | TRBV5-1 | CASSLAGQQYSGNTIYF | TGCGCCAGCAGCTTGGCGGGACAGCAATACTCTGGAAACACCATATATTTT
- | - | TRBJ2-1 | TRBV9 | CASSVGPRHYNEQFF | TGTGCCAGCAGCGTAGGTCCCAGACACTACAATGAGCAGTTCTTC
TRBD1 | - | TRBJ1-4 | TRBV5-1 | CASSPQTGGEKLFF | TGCGCCAGCAGCCCCCAGACAGGGGGGGAAAAACTGTTTTTT
TRBD1 | - | TRBJ2-7 | TRBV5-6 | CASSSGQVPYEQYF | TGTGCCAGCAGCTCCGGACAGGTCCCCTACGAGCAGTACTTC
TRBD1 | - | TRBJ2-3 | TRBV13 | CASSLGQGNTDTQYF | TGTGCCAGCAGCTTGGGACAGGGCAACACAGATACGCAGTATTTT
- | - | TRBJ2-2 | TRBV11-3 | CASSLDGRVTGELFF | TGTGCCAGCAGCTTAGACGGCAGGGTAACCGGGGAGCTGTTTTTT
- | - | TRBJ2-7 | TRBV19 | CASSKAAGVFSYEQYF | TGTGCCAGTAGTAAAGCCGCAGGGGTATTCTCCTACGAGCAGTACTTC
- | - | TRBJ2-6 | TRBV27 | CASSGGDRDFSGANVLTF | TGTGCCAGCAGTGGCGGAGACCGGGACTTCTCTGGGGCCAACGTCCTGACTTTC
TRBD1 | - | TRBJ1-5 | TRBV6-1 | CASLQDRGQPQHF | TGTGCCAGCCTACAGGACAGGGGCCAGCCCCAGCATTTT
TRBD2 | - | TRBJ2-1 | TRBV28 | CASSLVGLAGRDEQFF | TGTGCCAGCAGTTTAGTGGGACTAGCGGGAAGGGATGAGCAGTTCTTC
TRBD1 | - | TRBJ1-2 | TRBV5-4 | CASRGTGTGLSLYGYTF | TGTGCCAGCAGGGGGACCGGGACAGGCCTCTCCCTCTATGGCTACACCTTC
TRBD2 | few | TRBJ2-2 | TRBV5-4 | CASSSYSSGRRGGELFF | TGTGCCAGCAGCTCCTACTCTAGCGGGAGAAGGGGCGGGGAGCTGTTTTTT
TRBD2 | - | TRBJ2-3 | TRBV11-2 | CASSLIPLAGGADTQYF | TGTGCCAGCAGCTTAATCCCCCTAGCGGGGGGCGCCGATACGCAGTATTTT
TRBD2 | few | TRBJ2-1 | TRBV5-1 | CASSLWDSSGLQFF | TGCGCCAGCAGCTTGTGGGACTCTAGCGGGTTGCAGTTCTTC